This TCR beta chain was observed in a study of blood T cell repertoires in COVID-19. Across the study: Whether acute or convalescent, the COVID-19 samples came from the United States, Italy and Spain. The analysed material was cDNA or gDNA that came from T cells, B-cell-depleted T cells, or PBMCs.

Original analysis: Scientists estimated how many nucleated cells there were by amplifying reference gene primers. Sequencing used immunoSEQ multiplex PCR; TCRdb keeps in-frame clones, though not all of them. V, J and clone size derive from that table, while D and trimming were established from the DNA sequence. This sample has 15,000 to 20,000 clones, with about four fifths found just once. CDR3 length equals 15 residues. V gave up 4 bases and J gave up 0 bases, with 14 bases separating them. In germline, CDR1 is SGDLS, CDR2 YYNGEE. The V call is TRBV9, the J call TRBJ2-7, with D tentatively TRBD1 (6 bases). This clonotype was obtained from a man aged 35-49 years with active or convalescent COVID-19. The specimen sequenced was peripheral blood. CDR3 DNA sequence: TGTGCCAGCAGCCCCCGGACAGCTCCCTCCTACGAGCAGTACTTC. It translates to CASSPRTAPSYEQYF.